The 8 T cell receptor beta chains given below trace back to one sample, sequenced in a study of regulatory T cells in long-lasting Graves disease. CDR3-region Arm-PCR and iRepertoire HTBI primers produced the TCR beta libraries. TCRdb re-called the multiplex PCR reads through MiXCR, storing one row per CDR3 protein. The sample carries hundreds of thousands of distinct CDR3 sequences, about a sixth recorded once. Time point meaning: newly diagnosed GD, antithyroid drugs for less than 3 months. PBMC RNA served as the TCR library source. In addition, the sample was reused for a study of T cells in Graves' hyperthyroidism and ophthalmopathy.

Sequences were derived from peripheral blood mononuclear cells (PBMCs), sampled at new diagnosis, from a patient treated with antithyroid drugs. The source of these receptors is a woman aged 25 to 39 with Graves disease.

With regard to this clonotype: Just one base apart from a much larger clone, this may be a read error. The conserved phenylalanine or tryptophan normally closing the CDR3 is absent here, so this likely arose from a read error. The gene calls are TRBV20-1 and TRBJ2-1, with D possibly matching TRBD2 (6 bases). The CDR3 runs 14 residues. Germline assignment: CDR1 DFQATT and CDR2 SNEGSKA (reference sequence). Trimming removed 2 bases at V and 0 bases at J, with 8 bases between. The DNA of the CDR3 is TGCAGTGCTAGAACCGGGGGCTCCTACAATGAGCAGTTCTCC. This translates into CSARTGGSYNEQFS.

This clonotype was observed at least ten times. The CDR3 is CAWSVLRTSGRKGTQYF. As DNA, the CDR3 is TGTGCCTGGAGTGTCCTGCGGACTAGCGGGAGGAAGGGTACGCAGTATTTT. The chain carries TRBV30 and TRBJ2-3; 14 bases align to TRBD2. Germline assignment: CDR1 GTSNPN and CDR2 SVGIG (reference sequence). This CDR3 contains 17 residues. V gave up 0 bases and J gave up 8 bases; unmatched junction bases: 10.

As regards this clonotype: This could be a read error, since a much larger clone is one nucleotide away. V and J are TRBV12-3 or TRBV12-4 and TRBJ1-1, with TRBD1 as a possible D gene (6 bases). The CDR3 is 14 amino acids. Between the trimmed V and J ends, which lost 5 bases and 2 bases, there was a span of 12 bases. The CDR3 spells CASSQGHLNTEAFF. The CDR3 bases are TGTGCCAGCAGTCAGGGACATCTTAACACTGAAGCTTTCTTT.

The sample holds a few counts of this clonotype. This chain links TRBV25-1 with TRBJ2-1, with D perhaps matching TRBD2 (6 bases). Germline V gives CDR1 MGHDK, CDR2 SYGVNS. V was shortened by 1 base and J by 6 bases, with 16 bases between the two germline ends. The CDR3 runs to 16 residues. Here the CDR3 reads CASSESGAGGTNEQFF. The CDR3 DNA reads as TGTGCCAGCAGTGAATCTGGCGCCGGCGGGACCAATGAGCAGTTCTTC.

This clonotype came up a few times. V gene TRBV6-1 combines with J gene TRBJ2-7; 9 nucleotides align to TRBD2. V gave up 6 bases and J gave up 3 bases; unmatched junction bases: 6. This CDR3 has 14 residues. Germline-derived CDR1 and CDR2 are MNHNS and SASEGT. The CDR3, as DNA: TGTGCCAGCAGGATAGCGGGAGTCGGCTACGAGCAGTACTTC. This codes for CASRIAGVGYEQYF.

At least ten counts were recorded for this clonotype. The chain is built from TRBV5-6 and TRBJ2-1; no reliable D call. Per the germline V gene, CDR1 is SGHDT and CDR2 is YYEEEE. Trimming took off 0 bases at V and 9 bases at J, with 4 bases between the two ends. CDR3 length: 11 amino acids. The CDR3 is CASSLGREQFF. CDR3 DNA: TGTGCCAGCAGCTTGGGGCGTGAGCAGTTCTTC.

Many counts were recorded for this clonotype. This chain uses TRBV20-1 with TRBJ1-2; D is ambiguous. The germline CDR1 and CDR2 sequences are DFQATT and SNEGSKA (reference sequence). The ends were cut back, 2 bases at V and 0 bases at J, with 7 bases in the middle. This CDR3 has 13 residues. The CDR3 here is CSARHRANYGYTF. The CDR3, as DNA: TGCAGTGCTAGACACAGAGCTAACTATGGCTACACCTTC.

The chain links TRBV6-5 to TRBJ2-1, with TRBD1 matching over 7 bases. CDR1 MNHEY and CDR2 SVGAGI come from the germline V gene. After removal of 2 bases from V and 7 bases from J, the junction contained 5 bases not matched to a gene. This CDR3 contains 14 residues. CDR3 residues: CASSYEGARNEQFF. In DNA form, the CDR3 reads TGTGCCAGCAGTTACGAGGGGGCTCGGAATGAGCAGTTCTTC.